This is a list of T cell receptor beta chains from one sample in a study of blood T cell repertoires in COVID-19. TCRdb's table, derived via immunoSEQ multiplex PCR, lists solely in-frame clones and lacks some. The sample holds about 230,000 clones, approximately 89% seen once. The specimen was PBMCs or T cells enriched from blood (not recorded which). The receptors come from a woman in her twenties or thirties who had been exposed to COVID-19. Both conserved end residues are part of each CDR3. A D gene is named only where the DNA matches it firmly. Some rows mark clone size as missing; the rest say once, few, many or name a class of expanded clone.

cdr3_aa cdr3_nt j_call v_call clone_size d_call
CASSEDGGDIAGNTIYF TGTGCCAGCAGTGAGGACGGGGGGGACATTGCTGGAAACACCATATATTTT TRBJ1-3 TRBV6-1 many NA
CSAGQSNTIYF TGCAGCGCAGGACAGTCAAACACCATATATTTT TRBJ1-3 TRBV29-1 NA NA
CASSLAGGPREQFF TGTGCCAGCAGCCTAGCGGGAGGGCCGCGTGAGCAGTTCTTC TRBJ2-1 TRBV14 NA TRBD2
CASSTTGEETQYF TGCGCCAGCAGCACGACAGGGGAAGAGACCCAGTACTTC TRBJ2-5 TRBV4-1 NA TRBD1
CASSQGGRLAGANEQFF TGTGCCAGCAGCCAAGGAGGGAGACTAGCGGGGGCCAATGAGCAGTTCTTC TRBJ2-1 TRBV3-1/TRBV3-2 few TRBD2
CASTGTSGRALDEQFF TGTGCCAGCACCGGGACTAGCGGGAGGGCCTTAGATGAGCAGTTCTTC TRBJ2-1 TRBV2 once TRBD2
CASSPWTSGRSNEQYF TGTGCCAGCAGTCCTTGGACTAGCGGGAGAAGTAACGAGCAGTACTTC TRBJ2-7 TRBV28 once TRBD2
CASSLVRCVQGPNTEAFF TGTGCTAGCAGCTTAGTCAGGTGTGTACAGGGCCCGAACACTGAAGCTTTCTTT TRBJ1-1 TRBV7-7 NA NA
CASSLAGGPHNEQFF TGTGCCAGCAGTTTAGCGGGAGGCCCGCACAATGAGCAGTTCTTC TRBJ2-1 TRBV6-5 NA TRBD2
CASKDSRYEQYF TGTGCCAGCAAGGACAGTCGCTACGAGCAGTACTTC TRBJ2-7 TRBV28 NA NA
CASRLKPGQLATNEKLFF TGTGCCAGCAGACTGAAACCGGGACAGCTTGCAACTAATGAAAAACTGTTTTTT TRBJ1-4 TRBV7-3 NA TRBD1
CASSHRYEQYF TGTGCCAGCAGCCACCGCTACGAGCAGTACTTC TRBJ2-7 TRBV3-1/TRBV3-2 NA NA
CASSDQGAFSNSPLHF TGTGCCAGCAGTGATCAGGGGGCCTTTTCTAATTCACCCCTCCACTTT TRBJ1-6 TRBV6-1 NA TRBD1
CASSFLELASTYEQYF TGTGCCAGCAGTTTTCTAGAACTAGCGAGCACCTACGAGCAGTACTTC TRBJ2-7 TRBV28 NA TRBD2
CASSLLGQGGPEQFF TGCGCCAGCAGCTTGTTGGGACAGGGGGGTCCGGAGCAGTTCTTC TRBJ2-1 TRBV5-1 NA TRBD1
CASSWGQSYGYTF TGTGCCAGTAGTTGGGGACAGAGCTATGGCTACACCTTC TRBJ1-2 TRBV19 NA TRBD1
CASSFRTGKGTGELFF TGTGCCAGCAGTTTCCGCACAGGGAAAGGGACCGGGGAGCTGTTTTTT TRBJ2-2 TRBV6-5 NA NA
CASSYGQGEGYTF TGTGCCAGCAGCTACGGACAGGGGGAGGGCTACACCTTC TRBJ1-2 TRBV5-6 NA TRBD1
CASSETANTEAFF TGTGCCAGCAGTGAAACAGCGAACACTGAAGCTTTCTTT TRBJ1-1 TRBV25-1 NA NA
CASSLGTQGYGYTF TGCGCCAGCAGCTTGGGTACTCAGGGGTATGGCTACACCTTC TRBJ1-2 TRBV5-1 NA NA
CARSLDRPYEQYF TGTGCCAGAAGCCTAGACAGGCCCTACGAGCAGTACTTC TRBJ2-7 TRBV5-3 NA NA
CASSLSDTEAFF TGCGCCAGCAGCTTGTCCGACACTGAAGCTTTCTTT TRBJ1-1 TRBV5-1 NA NA
CASSQAGTPNTEAFF TGTGCCAGCAGCCAAGCCGGGACACCTAACACTGAAGCTTTCTTT TRBJ1-1 TRBV4-2 NA NA
CASSLPAGDNFGEQYF TGTGCCAGCAGCTTACCAGCGGGGGATAACTTCGGCGAGCAGTACTTC TRBJ2-7 TRBV7-9 NA TRBD2
CAWSVNERAGANVLTF TGTGCCTGGAGTGTAAACGAGCGAGCTGGGGCCAACGTCCTGACTTTC TRBJ2-6 TRBV30 NA NA
CASSQEGGYTF TGTGCCAGCAGCCAAGAGGGGGGATACACCTTC TRBJ1-2 TRBV3-1/TRBV3-2 few NA
CASRKLRTPTYEQYF TGTGCCAGCAGAAAACTCAGGACACCCACCTACGAGCAGTACTTC TRBJ2-7 TRBV21-1 NA NA
CASSESIYEQYF TGTGCCAGCAGTGAGTCTATTTACGAGCAGTACTTC TRBJ2-7 TRBV2 few NA
CASSPSETGYLNTEAFF TGTGCCAGCTCACCGAGCGAAACAGGCTACCTGAACACTGAAGCTTTCTTT TRBJ1-1 TRBV18 NA NA
CASSSRDSSYEQYF TGTGCCAGCAGCTCTCGGGACAGCTCCTACGAGCAGTACTTC TRBJ2-7 TRBV7-9 NA TRBD1
CASSIAGNTIYF TGTGCCAGTAGTATCGCTGGAAACACCATATATTTT TRBJ1-3 TRBV19 NA NA
CASSVDSGNTGELFF TGTGCCAGCAGCGTGGATAGCGGGAATACCGGGGAGCTGTTTTTT TRBJ2-2 TRBV9 NA TRBD2
CATSVGREATNEKLFF TGTGCCACCAGTGTCGGACGGGAAGCAACTAATGAAAAACTGTTTTTT TRBJ1-4 TRBV24-1 NA NA
CASSLKSGGEQFF TGTGCCAGCAGCCTTAAGTCCGGGGGTGAGCAGTTCTTC TRBJ2-1 TRBV14 NA NA
CAWGASGNTIYF TGTGCCTGGGGGGCTTCTGGAAACACCATATATTTT TRBJ1-3 TRBV30 few NA
CAWGGTDSNQPQHF TGTGCCTGGGGGGGGACAGACAGCAATCAGCCCCAGCATTTT TRBJ1-5 TRBV30 NA TRBD1
CAIPGTDTEAFF TGTGCCATCCCAGGGACAGACACTGAAGCTTTCTTT TRBJ1-1 TRBV11-3 NA TRBD1
CASSPWGENSPLHF TGTGCCAGCTCCCCTTGGGGGGAAAATTCACCCCTCCACTTT TRBJ1-6 TRBV18 NA NA
CSVRAGGPYEQYF TGCAGCGTTAGAGCGGGAGGGCCATACGAGCAGTACTTC TRBJ2-7 TRBV29-1 NA TRBD2
CASSVREGLYNEQFF TGTGCCAGCAGTGTGCGGGAGGGACTTTACAATGAGCAGTTCTTC TRBJ2-1 TRBV25-1 NA TRBD2
CASSVGQYNEQFF TGCGCCAGCAGCGTCGGACAGTACAATGAGCAGTTCTTC TRBJ2-1 TRBV5-1 once NA
CASRTGLAGGEQYF TGTGCCAGCCGAACGGGACTAGCGGGAGGCGAGCAGTACTTC TRBJ2-7 TRBV27 NA TRBD2
CASSQVPGQGRDTQYF TGCGCCAGCAGCCAGGTTCCGGGACAGGGTCGAGATACGCAGTATTTT TRBJ2-3 TRBV4-1 NA TRBD1
CASSRVGGKGQPQHF TGTGCCAGCAGTCGGGTGGGAGGGAAAGGTCAGCCCCAGCATTTT TRBJ1-5 TRBV6-2/TRBV6-3 NA NA